What follows are 10 T cell receptor beta chains derived from one specimen sequenced in a study of PD-1 blockade in mismatch repair-deficient tumors. TCRdb's copy holds only in-frame clones and misses some; the assay was immunoSEQ multiplex PCR. Of roughly 120,000 clones listed, roughly 86% were seen once; the top ten hold over 9.5%. Here the sequenced sample was peripheral blood, taken 70 to 72 weeks after starting pembrolizumab. These receptors all come from an adult with mismatch repair-deficient cancer.

The chain has TRBV19 and TRBJ1-4; 7 positions match TRBD1. The CDR3 totals 13 residues. Per germline, CDR1 LNHDA and CDR2 SQIVND (reference sequence). V trimming: 5 bases; J trimming: 8 bases; junction bases outside the gene matches: 5. The CDR3 region is CASSGQVREKLFF. Written as DNA, the CDR3 is TGTGCCAGTAGTGGACAGGTCCGCGAAAAACTGTTTTTT.

The CDR3 bases are TGTGCCAGCAGTTTATCCTCGATGAACACTGAAGCTTTCTTT. Residues: CASSLSSMNTEAFF. The rearrangement joins TRBV28 to TRBJ1-1; D gene unclear. The length of the CDR3 is 14 residues. V was pared by 1 base and J by 0 bases, with 6 bases between. Germline values: CDR1 MDHEN, CDR2 SYDVKM.

The chain carries TRBV7-3 and TRBJ2-3; D is ambiguous. The CDR3 is 13 amino acids. Between the trimmed V and J ends, which lost 5 bases and 0 bases, there was a span of 6 bases. The germline gives CDR1 SGHTA, CDR2 FQGTGA. CDR3 nucleotides: TGTGCCAGCAGCCCGCAGAGCACAGATACGCAGTATTTT. Protein product: CASSPQSTDTQYF.

This clone is a singleton in its sample. The chain couples TRBV11-3 to TRBJ1-1; 7 bases align to TRBD1. The V segment lost 2 bases and the J segment 4 bases; nucleotides outside the gene matches: 7. Per the germline V gene, CDR1 is SGHNT and CDR2 is YENEEA. This CDR3 contains 15 residues. CDR3 residues: CASSLRTGRSTEAFF. For the CDR3, the DNA is TGTGCCAGCAGCTTACGGACAGGCCGGAGCACTGAAGCTTTCTTT.

This clone was detected once. This chain uses TRBV19 with TRBJ2-3; 10 bases align to TRBD2. The J segment lost 3 bases and the V segment lost 11 bases, leaving 11 bases of the junction unmatched. The length of the CDR3 is 15 residues. In germline, CDR1 is LNHDA, CDR2 SQIVND (reference sequence). The CDR3 is CAAATIAGGTDTQYF. CDR3 coding DNA: TGTGCCGCAGCGACCATAGCGGGAGGAACAGATACGCAGTATTTT.

The chain joins TRBV19 to TRBJ2-1, with TRBD2 as a possible D gene (6 bases). CDR3 length: 16 amino acids. Germline V gene sequence: CDR1 LNHDA, CDR2 SQIVND (reference sequence). V was trimmed by 7 bases and J by 6 bases, leaving 22 bases between them. CDR3 residues: CASTPKTGAWINEQFF. CDR3 coding DNA: TGTGCCAGTACCCCTAAGACGGGAGCTTGGATCAATGAGCAGTTCTTC. Filled out from reference TRBV19 and TRBJ2-1, the complete variable domain reads DGGITQSPKYLFRKEGQNVTLSCEQNLNHDAMYWYRQDPGQGLRLIYYSQIVNDFQKGDIAEGYSVSREKKESFPLTVTSAQKNPTAFYLCASTPKTGAWINEQFFGPGTRLTVL.

The chain combines TRBV7-2 with TRBJ2-1; D may correspond to TRBD1 or TRBD2 (5 bases each). This CDR3 region has 15 residues. The V gene lost 4 bases and the J gene lost 8 bases, with 18 bases spanning the gap. Germline assignment: CDR1 SGHTA and CDR2 FQGNSA. CDR3 nucleotides: TGTGCCAGCAGCTCTCCTTCACTTGGGGGATATGAGCAGTTCTTC. The encoded protein is CASSSPSLGGYEQFF.

The chain joins TRBV6-5 to TRBJ2-1; D unclear. Trimming cost V 4 bases and J 7 bases, with 5 bases left between them. The germline gives CDR1 MNHEY, CDR2 SVGAGI. There are 11 residues in the CDR3. The CDR3: CASSSGNEQFF. As DNA, the CDR3 is TGTGCCAGCAGTTCGGGTAATGAGCAGTTCTTC.

This chain links TRBV4-1 with TRBJ2-7; D unresolved. Germline V CDR1 and CDR2: MGHRA, YSYEKL. The ends were cut back, 0 bases at V and 0 bases at J, with 9 bases in the middle. The length of the CDR3 is 15 residues. The CDR3, as DNA: TGCGCCAGCAGCCAAGAGGGCGTAAGCTCCTACGAGCAGTACTTC. It codes for CASSQEGVSSYEQYF.

V gene TRBV19 combines with J gene TRBJ2-6, with D perhaps matching TRBD1 (6 bases). The CDR3 length is 16 residues. Germline-derived CDR1 and CDR2 are LNHDA and SQIVND (reference sequence). V lost 6 bases, J lost 2 bases, and 14 bases lay in between. CDR3 coding DNA: TGTGCCAGTAGACTAAATCACAGGGCTGGGGCCAACGTCCTGACTTTC. Its translation is CASRLNHRAGANVLTF.